One and the same sample provided the 24 T cell receptor beta chains below, sequenced in a study of OX40 agonist ivuxolimab in advanced cancers. Sequencing used immunoSEQ multiplex PCR; TCRdb keeps in-frame clones, though not all of them. The sample records some 61,000 clones, 60% to 80% being singletons. The sample in question was CD4+ or CD8+ T cells sorted from blood, obtained in a trial of the OX40 agonist ivuxolimab. The receptors derive from an adult with an advanced solid tumor such as melanoma, head and neck, liver or kidney cancer.

The V gene is TRBV4-1, the J gene TRBJ1-5, with D perhaps matching TRBD1 (6 bases). V shed 4 bases and J shed 3 bases, with 16 bases lying between them. The germline V gene has CDR1 MGHRA and CDR2 YSYEKL. This CDR3 region has 16 residues. The chain's CDR3 is CASSPQVTGLNQPQHF. In DNA form, the CDR3 reads TGCGCCAGCAGCCCTCAAGTTACAGGGCTCAATCAGCCCCAGCATTTT.

This chain connects TRBV18 to TRBJ2-7; 8 bases line up with TRBD2. The germline V gene encodes CDR1 KGHSH and CDR2 LQKENI. Trimming at V came to 6 bases and at J to 2 bases, leaving 9 bases not matched to a gene. This CDR3 contains 15 residues. This CDR3 is CASSLIAGPTYEQYF. In DNA form, the CDR3 reads TGTGCCAGCTCCCTCATAGCGGGACCTACCTACGAGCAGTACTTC.

The chain joins TRBV15 to TRBJ2-1; the match to TRBD2 covers 13 bases. Germline CDR1 LNHNV, CDR2 YYDKDF (reference sequence). The CDR3 loop spans 14 amino acids. The V and J ends lost 4 bases and 7 bases, in that order; junction bases with no gene match: 1. Here the CDR3 DNA reads TGTGCCACCAGCAAGACTAGCGGGAGGAATGAGCAGTTCTTC. Its translation is CATSKTSGRNEQFF.

V gene TRBV11-3 combines with J gene TRBJ2-7; 9 nucleotides agree with TRBD1. Losses at the gene ends were 4 bases for V and 4 bases for J; bases not matched to a gene: 5. The length of the CDR3 is 14 residues. Germline V gene data show CDR1 as SGHNT and CDR2 as YENEEA. CDR3 region: CASSWDREVYEQYF. In DNA, the CDR3 is TGTGCCAGCAGCTGGGACAGGGAAGTATACGAGCAGTACTTC.

Of note for this clone: Other DNA sequences from this sample encode an identical CDR3 as well. The rearrangement uses TRBV7-9 and TRBJ2-1; the D gene is possibly TRBD2 (6 bases). V gave up 11 bases and J gave up 0 bases, with 8 bases separating them. The CDR3 is made up of 12 amino acids. CDR1 and CDR2 (germline): SEHNR, FQNEAQ (reference sequence). In DNA form, the CDR3 reads TGTGCCTGGGGGGTCTCCTACAATGAGCAGTTCTTC. Its translation: CAWGVSYNEQFF.

For this clone: One base away lies a much larger clone, so this may be a sequencing read error. The J gene is TRBJ2-7, the V gene TRBV19; possibly TRBD2 for D (6 bases). CDR1 LNHDA and CDR2 SQIVND come from the germline V gene (reference sequence). The germline V and J ends were trimmed by 3 bases and 1 base, with 13 bases remaining between them. The CDR3 consists of 15 residues. DNA of the CDR3: TGTGCCAGTAGTATCCGCGGGCGGGGATCCTACGAGCAGTACTTC. Its translation: CASSIRGRGSYEQYF.

The chain carries TRBV19 and TRBJ2-3; TRBD2 might be the D (5 bases). V was shortened by 0 bases and J by 2 bases, with 15 bases between the two germline ends. Germline-derived CDR1 and CDR2 are LNHDA and SQIVND (reference sequence). The CDR3 loop spans 17 amino acids. CDR3 sequence reads: CASSIDLTGVNTDTQYF. CDR3 nucleotide sequence: TGTGCCAGTAGTATAGATCTCACCGGGGTGAACACAGATACGCAGTATTTT.

This clone has just one count. V is TRBV19 and J is TRBJ1-2, with TRBD1 identical over 12 bases. V was clipped by 6 bases and J by 4 bases; unmatched bases: 9. Looked up from germline, CDR1 is LNHDA and CDR2 is SQIVND (reference sequence). The length of the CDR3 is 16 residues. The CDR3 DNA reads TGTGCCAGTAGCCCGGGACAGGGGGCTATCGGCTATGGCTACACCTTC. It yields the protein CASSPGQGAIGYGYTF.

The CDR3 nucleotides read TGTGCCAGCAGCTTAGCTATTAACCCGGGAATTGAAGCTTTCTTT. Protein: CASSLAINPGIEAFF. The rearrangement uses TRBV11-2 and TRBJ1-1, with D uncertain. Trimming left V 1 base short and J 7 bases short, with 16 bases between. This CDR3 is 15 amino acids long. Germline-derived CDR1 and CDR2 are SGHAT and FQNNGV.

This clone has just a few counts. The chain has TRBV7-9 and TRBJ1-6, with D unresolved. Germline V gene sequence: CDR1 SEHNR, CDR2 FQNEAQ (reference sequence). With 2 bases removed from V and 5 bases from J, the gap between germline ends came to 10 bases. The CDR3 length is 15 residues. CDR3 in DNA: TGTGCCAGCAGCTTATTTGGCCAGGATAATTCACCCCTCCACTTT. This translates into CASSLFGQDNSPLHF.

This clone was picked up one time. The chain couples TRBV10-3 to TRBJ2-1; no definite D call. The V gene's germline CDR1 is ENHRY and CDR2 SYGVKD. This CDR3 has 14 residues. V shed 3 bases and J shed 2 bases, with 8 bases lying between them. The CDR3 coding sequence is TGTGCCATCAGTGAAACAAACACCTACAATGAGCAGTTCTTC. It encodes CAISETNTYNEQFF.

The chain uses TRBV5-6 and TRBJ1-3, with 11 bases fitting TRBD1. This CDR3 has 16 amino acids. Germline CDR1 is SGHDT and CDR2 is YYEEEE. J gave up 7 bases and V 3 bases, and 9 bases lay outside the gene matches. The DNA for the CDR3 is TGTGCCAGCAGCTCGCCGGGACAGGGGGTAGGGAACACCATATATTTT. This translates into CASSSPGQGVGNTIYF.

This chain links TRBV2 with TRBJ2-7; 8 bases are shared with TRBD1. The V and J ends lost 4 bases and 6 bases, in that order; junction bases with no gene match: 5. Germline V lookup: CDR1 SNHLY, CDR2 FYNNEI. There are 13 residues in the CDR3. The CDR3 spells CASSGNRGSEQYF. In DNA form, the CDR3 reads TGTGCCAGCAGTGGGAACAGGGGGAGCGAGCAGTACTTC.

The chain joins TRBV4-2 to TRBJ2-7, with D possibly matching TRBD2 (5 bases). The CDR3 has 14 amino acids. With 1 base removed from V and 2 bases from J, the gap between germline ends came to 9 bases. CDR1 and CDR2 (germline): LGHNA, YNFKEQ. The CDR3 DNA follows: TGTGCCAGCAGCCAAGTTGAGGGCCCCTACGAGCAGTACTTC. Amino acid sequence: CASSQVEGPYEQYF.

V and J are TRBV9 and TRBJ1-3; D unresolved. V gave up 3 bases and J gave up 4 bases, with 5 bases separating them. From germline, CDR1 is SGDLS and CDR2 YYNGEE. The CDR3 covers 12 residues. CDR3 sequence (DNA): TGTGCCAGCAGCGGACACGGAAACACCATATATTTT. It encodes CASSGHGNTIYF. Drawing the rest from reference TRBV9 and TRBJ1-3, the complete variable domain is DSGVTQTPKHLITATGQRVTLRCSPRSGDLSVYWYQQSLDQGLQFLIQYYNGEERAKGNILERFSAQQFPDLHSELNLSSLELGDSALYFCASSGHGNTIYFGEGSWLTVV.

The rearrangement links TRBV10-3 to TRBJ2-7, with D tentatively TRBD2 (6 bases). CDR1 is ENHRY, CDR2 SYGVKD, per germline. With 7 bases removed from V and 7 bases from J, the gap between germline ends came to 17 bases. This CDR3 is built from 13 residues. CDR3 amino acids: CAINLGGPREQYF. The CDR3 DNA follows: TGTGCCATCAATTTGGGAGGTCCGCGGGAGCAGTACTTC.

V usage is TRBV7-9 and J usage is TRBJ2-1; D gene ambiguous. This CDR3 region has 12 residues. The germline gives CDR1 SEHNR, CDR2 FQNEAQ (reference sequence). The V and J ends lost 4 bases and 8 bases respectively, with 9 bases between them. CDR3 sequence: CASSSFSDEQFF. CDR3 nucleotides: TGTGCCAGCAGCTCCTTTTCCGATGAGCAGTTCTTC.

This chain connects TRBV19 to TRBJ2-1; TRBD1 matches 8 bases. J was trimmed by 1 base and V by 5 bases; bases with no gene match: 7. Looked up from germline, CDR1 is LNHDA and CDR2 is SQIVND (reference sequence). The CDR3 loop spans 16 amino acids. CDR3 residues: CASSPTRQGSYNEQFF. CDR3 coding DNA: TGTGCCAGTAGTCCGACCCGACAGGGGTCCTACAATGAGCAGTTCTTC.

This clone was counted a few times. This chain joins TRBV4-1 and TRBJ1-2, with TRBD1 identical over 9 bases. Germline assignment: CDR1 MGHRA and CDR2 YSYEKL. The CDR3 has 17 residues. V lost 0 bases, J lost 7 bases, and 12 bases stayed unmatched. The CDR3 here is CASSQDGPGTGTSGYTF. The CDR3 region has the DNA TGCGCCAGCAGCCAAGATGGCCCCGGGACAGGGACTAGTGGCTACACCTTC.

As DNA, the CDR3 is TGTGCCAGCAGCTTACAGGGAAGGCTAAACACTGAAGCTTTCTTT. Translating gives CASSLQGRLNTEAFF. The chain links TRBV5-6 to TRBJ1-1, with D possibly matching TRBD1 (6 bases). The CDR3 totals 15 residues. Trimming pared 2 bases from V and 2 bases from J, leaving 13 bases between. Per germline, CDR1 SGHDT and CDR2 YYEEEE.

The rearrangement uses TRBV7-9 and TRBJ2-7; 13 nucleotides match TRBD2. The CDR3 is 17 amino acids. Losses at the gene ends were 5 bases for V and 1 base for J; bases not matched to a gene: 8. Looked up from germline, CDR1 is SEHNR and CDR2 is FQNEAQ (reference sequence). CDR3 in DNA: TGTGCCAGCAGCCCCCTGACTAGCGGGAGGATATCCTACGAGCAGTACTTC. As protein: CASSPLTSGRISYEQYF.

This chain links TRBV11-3 with TRBJ1-2; D is undetermined. Germline assignment: CDR1 SGHNT and CDR2 YENEEA. CDR3 length: 13 amino acids. The V end lost 5 bases, the J end lost 3 bases, and 10 bases lay between the germline ends. CDR3 sequence reads: CASSPGRDYGYTF. The CDR3 region has the DNA TGTGCCAGCAGCCCCGGTAGGGACTATGGCTACACCTTC.

This clone was found once. This chain joins TRBV9 and TRBJ2-5; D unclear. CDR1 SGDLS and CDR2 YYNGEE come from the germline V gene. Trimming left V 2 bases short and J 5 bases short, with 10 bases between. This CDR3 region has 13 residues. CDR3 protein: CASSVSWLETQYF. Here the CDR3 DNA reads TGTGCCAGCAGCGTTTCCTGGTTGGAGACCCAGTACTTC. The full variable domain, its missing parts supplied by reference TRBV9 and TRBJ2-5, is DSGVTQTPKHLITATGQRVTLRCSPRSGDLSVYWYQQSLDQGLQFLIQYYNGEERAKGNILERFSAQQFPDLHSELNLSSLELGDSALYFCASSVSWLETQYFGPGTRLLVL.

This sequence joins TRBV7-6 and TRBJ2-7; no clear D gene. V lost 1 base to trimming and J lost 0 bases, with 16 bases between them. Germline V gene sequence: CDR1 SGHVS, CDR2 FNYEAQ. This CDR3 has 17 amino acids. The CDR3 here is CASSLGSWASDSYEQYF. The CDR3 region has the DNA TGTGCCAGCAGCTTAGGTTCTTGGGCTTCAGACTCCTACGAGCAGTACTTC.